What follows are 10 T cell receptor beta chains derived from one specimen sequenced in a study of blood T cell repertoires in COVID-19. TCRdb keeps only in-frame clones here, not all; method: immunoSEQ multiplex PCR. Seen here are 200,000 to 300,000 clones, 75% to 90% observed once, and the top ten hold 1.5% to 2%. Sequences were obtained from peripheral blood. These receptors all stem from a man in his thirties or forties with active or convalescent COVID-19.

This clone was recorded a few times. The chain uses TRBV30 and TRBJ2-1; no clear D gene. The CDR3 is 13 residues long. Germline-derived CDR1 and CDR2 are GTSNPN and SVGIG (reference sequence). The germline V and J ends were trimmed by 2 bases and 9 bases, with 14 bases remaining between them. The CDR3 bases are TGTGCCTGGAGTCGGCTAGACTCCACTGAGCAGTTCTTC. Translated: CAWSRLDSTEQFF.

This clone was observed a handful of times. The CDR3 region has the DNA TGTGCCAGCAGTGACGGACTAGCGGGGGGGTTTGAGCAGTTCTTC. This sequence encodes CASSDGLAGGFEQFF. The V gene is TRBV6-2 or TRBV6-3, the J gene TRBJ2-1; TRBD2 matches 15 bases. CDR3 length: 15 residues. The germline V gene encodes CDR1 MNHEY and CDR2 SVGEGT. With 5 bases clipped from V and 9 bases from J, the junction kept 5 bases outside the gene matches.

In its sample, this clone was seen once. The chain uses TRBV6-6 and TRBJ2-2; D is uncertain. This CDR3 is 12 amino acids long. Per germline, CDR1 MNHNY and CDR2 SVGAGI (reference sequence). The DNA of the CDR3 is TGTGCATGGAGAACGAACACCGGGGAGCTGTTTTTT. Protein sequence: CAWRTNTGELFF.

The genes are TRBV13 and TRBJ1-1, with D perhaps TRBD1 (6 bases). The CDR3 is 15 residues long. Per the germline V gene, CDR1 is PRHDT and CDR2 is FYEKMQ (reference sequence). Trimming stripped 5 bases from V and 0 bases from J, with 13 bases between. CDR3 residues: CASSTTDRMNTEAFF. In DNA, the CDR3 is TGTGCCAGCAGCACAACCGACAGGATGAACACTGAAGCTTTCTTT.

The chain has TRBV4-1 and TRBJ2-5; D gene uncertain. Trimming left V 4 bases short and J 3 bases short, with 15 bases between. Germline values: CDR1 MGHRA, CDR2 YSYEKL. The CDR3 covers 15 residues. The CDR3 region has the DNA TGCGCCAGCAGCCCGAGCCTCTACGTTGAAGAGACCCAGTACTTC. As protein: CASSPSLYVEETQYF.

The J gene is TRBJ1-1, the V gene TRBV9, with a weak D call TRBD1 (5 bases). Per germline, CDR1 SGDLS and CDR2 YYNGEE. The CDR3 runs 15 residues. V was clipped by 2 bases and J by 1 base, with 12 bases between them. This CDR3 is CASSVSWGGNTEAFF. For the CDR3, the DNA is TGTGCCAGCAGCGTCAGCTGGGGCGGGAACACTGAAGCTTTCTTT. Full variable domain (missing parts from reference TRBV9 and TRBJ1-1): DSGVTQTPKHLITATGQRVTLRCSPRSGDLSVYWYQQSLDQGLQFLIQYYNGEERAKGNILERFSAQQFPDLHSELNLSSLELGDSALYFCASSVSWGGNTEAFFGQGTRLTVV.

This chain connects TRBV6-1 to TRBJ1-5, with 9 positions matching TRBD1. This CDR3 has 14 residues. Losses at the gene ends were 1 base for V and 14 bases for J; bases not matched to a gene: 9. CDR1 and CDR2 (germline): MNHNS, SASEGT. CDR3 sequence (DNA): TGTGCCAGCAGTGAAGGAAGGGGAGACAGGGGGAAGCATTTT. Encoded protein: CASSEGRGDRGKHF.

V and J are TRBV3-1 (or the pseudogene TRBV3-2) and TRBJ1-2; 8 bases map to TRBD1. CDR1 is LGHDT and CDR2 is YNNKEL in the germline V gene (reference sequence). This CDR3 comprises 15 residues. J was trimmed by 0 bases and V by 3 bases; bases with no gene match: 3. The CDR3: CASSHLQGANYGYTF. DNA of the CDR3: TGTGCCAGCAGCCACCTACAGGGGGCTAACTATGGCTACACCTTC.

The chain has TRBV20-1 and TRBJ1-2; perhaps TRBD1 as D (5 bases). The V gene's germline CDR1 is DFQATT and CDR2 SNEGSKA (reference sequence). The CDR3 extends over 14 amino acids. V dropped 3 bases and J dropped 0 bases, with 11 bases sitting between them. The CDR3 here is CSASSTGSNYGYTF. In nucleotides, the CDR3 is TGCAGTGCTAGTAGTACAGGTTCTAACTATGGCTACACCTTC.

The table lists this clone with a count of one. V is TRBV7-8 and J is TRBJ1-5; D is uncertain. CDR3 length: 17 amino acids. From germline, CDR1 is SGHVS and CDR2 FQNEAQ. V shed 3 bases and J shed 1 base, with 16 bases lying between them. CDR3 residues: CASSFLYRYLSNQPQHF. CDR3 sequence (DNA): TGTGCCAGCAGCTTTTTATATCGATACTTAAGCAATCAGCCCCAGCATTTT.